The following is a T cell receptor beta chain sequence with its context. This record belongs to a study of blood T cell repertoires in COVID-19. Between the trimmed V and J ends, which lost 4 bases and 0 bases, there was a span of 10 bases. The length of the CDR3 is 15 residues. Germline CDR1 reads MNHEY; CDR2 reads SVGAGI. Profiled with immunoSEQ multiplex PCR; TCRdb holds only in-frame clones, not every one. Of 75,000 to 100,000 clones in the sample, 70% to 90% were seen once. The sequence derives from a human donor in a cohort sampled during active COVID-19. The sequenced sample consisted of peripheral blood. The V and J genes are TRBV6-5 and TRBJ2-1, with D uncertain. The CDR3, as DNA: TGTGCCAGCAGTTCCGCGGTCTTCTCCTACAATGAGCAGTTCTTC. It translates to CASSSAVFSYNEQFF.